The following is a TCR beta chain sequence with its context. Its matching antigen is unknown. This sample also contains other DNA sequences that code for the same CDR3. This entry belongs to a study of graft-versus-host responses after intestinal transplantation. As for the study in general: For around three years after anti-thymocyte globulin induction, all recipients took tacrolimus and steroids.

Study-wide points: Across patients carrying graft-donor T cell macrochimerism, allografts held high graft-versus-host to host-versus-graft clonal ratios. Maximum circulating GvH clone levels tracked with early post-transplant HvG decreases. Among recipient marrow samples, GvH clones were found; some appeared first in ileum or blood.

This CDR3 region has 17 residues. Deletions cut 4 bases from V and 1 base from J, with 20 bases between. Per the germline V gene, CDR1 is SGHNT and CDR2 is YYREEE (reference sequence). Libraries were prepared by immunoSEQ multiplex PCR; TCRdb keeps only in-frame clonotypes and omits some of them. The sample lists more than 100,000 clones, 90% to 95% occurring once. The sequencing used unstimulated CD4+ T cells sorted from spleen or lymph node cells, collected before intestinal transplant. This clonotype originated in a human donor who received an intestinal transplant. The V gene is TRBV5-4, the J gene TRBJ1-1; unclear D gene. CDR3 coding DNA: TGTGCCAGCAGCACTGGAACTTCCCTCCCGGGGAACACTGAAGCTTTCTTT. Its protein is CASSTGTSLPGNTEAFF.